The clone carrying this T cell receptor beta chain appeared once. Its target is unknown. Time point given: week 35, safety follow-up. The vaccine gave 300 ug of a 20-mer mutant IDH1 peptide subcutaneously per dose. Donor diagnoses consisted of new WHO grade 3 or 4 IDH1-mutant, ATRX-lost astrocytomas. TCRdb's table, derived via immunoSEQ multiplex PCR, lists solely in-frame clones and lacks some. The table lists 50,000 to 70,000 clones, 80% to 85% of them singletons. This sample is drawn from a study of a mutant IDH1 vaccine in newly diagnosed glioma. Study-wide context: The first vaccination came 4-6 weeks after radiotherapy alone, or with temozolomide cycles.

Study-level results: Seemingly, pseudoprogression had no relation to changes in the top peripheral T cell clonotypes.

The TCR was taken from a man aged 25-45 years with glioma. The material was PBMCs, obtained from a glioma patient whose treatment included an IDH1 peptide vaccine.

The DNA for the CDR3 is TGTGCCAGCAGCCCAATCGGACTCCGCCAAGAGACCCAGTACTTC. Translating gives CASSPIGLRQETQYF. This chain uses TRBV11-2 with TRBJ2-5; weak D call: TRBD2 (5 bases). The CDR3 loop spans 15 amino acids. Germline CDR1 SGHAT, CDR2 FQNNGV. Trimming pared 5 bases from V and 1 base from J, leaving 14 bases between.